The sample holds many counts of the clone carrying this TCR beta chain. Antigen specificity is unknown. The data are from a study of CD8 T cells in ankylosing spondylitis. Overall study results and limits: As reported, disease-linked clones showed significant enrichment in matched ankylosing spondylitis synovial fluid. Among TCR beta sequences, a motif of eight highly homologous variants appeared characteristic of ankylosing spondylitis blood. Earlier literature documents some of the motif variants in reactive arthritis synovial fluid and blood. Peripheral blood samples showed relatively rare disease-linked clones, and these clones were CD8+.

Trimming cost V 0 bases and J 5 bases, with 5 bases left between them. This CDR3 comprises 12 residues. CDR1 is SGHRS and CDR2 is YFSETQ in the germline V gene. Construction of TCR beta libraries was performed using quantitative 5'-RACE with molecular barcodes. TCRdb reprocessed the 5' RACE reads with MiXCR, giving one entry per CDR3 protein. The sample has about 500,000 distinct CDR3 sequences, about 5.4% seen once; the top ten hold roughly 3.2%. The TCR was taken from a male donor with ankylosing spondylitis. Sequenced material: blood, either unsorted or a sorted T cell fraction (not recorded which). V usage is TRBV5-1 and J usage is TRBJ1-2; D unresolved. CDR3 bases: TGCGCCAGCAGCTTGGACGGGTATGGCTACACCTTC. This codes for CASSLDGYGYTF.